Given below is one T cell receptor (beta chain) in context. Source study methods: Estimation of nucleated cell counts was performed using reference gene primer amplification. TCRdb's table, derived via immunoSEQ multiplex PCR, lists solely in-frame clones and lacks some. V and J calls plus clone size are reproduced from that table; the DNA served to infer D and trimming. The repertoire has 200,000 or so clones, about 80% of them found once; the top ten carry 7% to 9%. This entry is derived from a study of blood T cell repertoires in COVID-19. Study background: Acute-phase and convalescent COVID-19 samples originated in the United States, Italy and Spain.

CDR3 length: 14 amino acids. CDR1 and CDR2 from the germline V gene are MGHRA and YSYEKL. The junction had 3 bases not matched to a gene; V was cut back by 2 bases and J by 6 bases. Enrollees, about 18 to 95 years old, lived in some 24 US areas. Donors in Cohort 3 who had recovered were those with two negative PCRs, healthcare professional clearance, or resolution of their symptoms. The chain couples TRBV4-1 to TRBJ2-2; 7 nucleotides line up with TRBD1. The sequencing sample was made of PBMCs or T cells enriched from blood (not recorded which). The receptor comes from a man aged 35-49 years who had recovered from COVID-19. The CDR3, as DNA: TGCGCCAGCAGCCAACTACAGGGGTCCGGGGAGCTGTTTTTT. This encodes CASSQLQGSGELFF.